This T cell receptor beta chain came from a study of blood T cell repertoires in COVID-19 (TCRdb year 2020). Study-level background: Samples from collaborators originated in the United States, Italy and Spain and spanned both the acute and convalescent phases of COVID-19. Where available, HLA class I and class II types were obtained from metadata supplied by the sample provider rather than from assay-based typing. The repertoires were released in a freely available public database meant as a resource for research on the immune response to SARS-CoV-2. A de-identified subject ID, COVID-19 status, age in years and sex were almost always included in the sample metadata. Samples came from the ongoing ImmuneRACE study (first 160 participants) plus 1,254 subjects from 6 global collaborators. The material from the prospective study consisted of cDNA or gDNA derived from T cells, B-cell-depleted T cells, or PBMCs. The dataset comprised deeply sampled blood TCRbeta repertoires from subjects exposed to, actively infected with, or recovered from COVID-19.

Note on this clone: Its antigen target is currently unknown. Qualities for individual bases were not recorded, and no much larger clone is one base off.

The immunoSEQ Assay, a bias-controlled multiplex PCR, was used to amplify TCRbeta CDR3 regions from genomic DNA. Regarding the original processing steps: The number of nucleated cells in each sample was estimated from the amplification of reference gene primers within the assay. To quantify the absolute abundance of each unique TCRbeta CDR3 rearrangement, sequence reads were collapsed and filtered. For each sample, productive Simpson clonality was calculated as the square root of Simpson's diversity index over productive rearrangements. TCRdb holds this immuneACCESS table with in-frame rearrangements only. Some clones are missing; in checked studies, unresolved V genes explain under half, and the rest has no known cause. V and J calls and clone size are given by that table; D and trimming were obtained from the DNA. For this sample there are about 120,000 clones; about 88% appear just once. The ten top clones hold 7.5% to 9.5% of the sample.

The CDR3 measures 16 amino acids from cysteine to phenylalanine. The CDR3 DNA has 48 bases and is translated from base 1. V is pruned by 0 bases and J by 5 bases, leaving 8 bases of the junction without a gene match. For CDR1 and CDR2, the germline V gene (reference sequence) lists MNHEY and SMNVEV. Another Seattle source contributed samples from volunteer blood donors who had recovered from COVID-19. Collaborating institutions collected whole blood in K2EDTA tubes following their own protocols. For TCRbeta analysis, collaborator samples were shipped as frozen whole blood, as isolated PBMCs, or as DNA extracted from either sample type. Findings and caveats that apply to the study as a whole: The amount of clinical and demographic metadata varied by source and participant and was provided uncurated.

Sequenced: peripheral blood. This chain is built from TRBV27 and TRBJ1-2, with 8 middle bases fitting TRBD1. This sequence was found in a woman in her seventies who had recovered from COVID-19. The encoded CDR3 is CASSLSPGGKGYGYTF. The nucleotide sequence is TGTGCCAGCAGTTTATCCCCAGGGGGCAAGGGGTATGGCTACACCTTC.